This T cell receptor beta chain is drawn from a study of T cells in Graves' hyperthyroidism and ophthalmopathy. This clonotype was counted only a few times. The antigen remains unidentified. It was RNA transcripts that yielded the amplified TCR beta CDR3 regions. The TCR CDR3 first-round RT-PCR relied on the HTBI primer set. In TCRdb, the multiplex PCR reads were re-called with MiXCR into one record per CDR3 protein. The sample carries around 660,000 distinct CDR3 sequences, roughly 46% recorded once. The V segment lost 6 bases and the J segment 4 bases; nucleotides outside the gene matches: 4. CDR1 is DFQATT, CDR2 SNEGSKA, per germline (reference sequence). The CDR3 length is 12 residues. Study outcomes and limitations: Most clonotypes that expanded in the thyroid above 0.001 also showed up in blood.

The specimen was peripheral blood or thyroid tissue (not recorded which). This chain connects TRBV20-1 to TRBJ2-7; 9 bases agree with TRBD1. This clonotype was sampled from an adult man with Graves' disease, either hyperthyroidism or ophthalmopathy (not recorded which). CDR3 loop: CSAGQGPYEQYF. The CDR3 nucleotides are TGCAGTGCCGGACAGGGGCCTTACGAGCAGTACTTC.